These T cell receptor beta chains were read from a single sample in a study of T cell responses to AZD1222 COVID-19 vaccine. Some clones are missing from TCRdb's copy, which holds only in-frame ones; the method was immunoSEQ multiplex PCR. The sample lists about 140,000 clones, about 93% occurring once. Sample: peripheral blood, taken 28 days after the second AZD1222 dose. These receptors all stem from an adult who received the AZD1222 COVID-19 vaccine. Each CDR3 is given with its conserved first and last residue. Fields, in order: V gene, D gene, J gene, clone size, CDR3 length, CDR3 DNA, CDR3 protein. The D gene is left open where the match is weak. Only some rows state a clone size, as once, few, many or a class for expanded clones.

TRBV4-2,.,TRBJ2-7,.,13,TGTGCCAGCAGCCAAGATCTGGGGACAAGGCAGTACTTC,CASSQDLGTRQYF
TRBV7-9,.,TRBJ2-2,.,12,TGTGCCAGCAGCTTGGGGACCGGGGAGCTGTTTTTT,CASSLGTGELFF
TRBV11-1,.,TRBJ2-3,.,14,TGTGCCAGCAGCCCAGTGGGAGTTACAGATACGCAGTATTTT,CASSPVGVTDTQYF
TRBV6-6,.,TRBJ2-3,.,17,TGTGCCAGCAGTCCCCAATCCAAGCGGTCCGGCGGAGATACGCAGTATTTT,CASSPQSKRSGGDTQYF
TRBV5-6,.,TRBJ2-5,once,14,TGTGCCAGCAGCCCGAGGGGATACCAAGAGACCCAGTACTTC,CASSPRGYQETQYF
TRBV9,TRBD2,TRBJ2-3,once,15,TGTGCCAGCGCCCCAAGGACTAGTGGTACAGATACGCAGTATTTT,CASAPRTSGTDTQYF
TRBV5-5,TRBD2,TRBJ2-7,.,15,TGTGCCAGCAGCTTGGAGCGAGCGGGAGTCTCCGAGCAGTACTTC,CASSLERAGVSEQYF
TRBV15,.,TRBJ2-2,.,17,TGTGCCACCAGCAGAAAACGACAGGCCCCGAACACCGGGGAGCTGTTTTTT,CATSRKRQAPNTGELFF
TRBV5-4,.,TRBJ1-3,.,15,TGTGCCAGCAGCTTGGGCTCGGGTGCGGGAAACACCATATATTTT,CASSLGSGAGNTIYF
TRBV11-2,.,TRBJ2-7,.,13,TGTGCCAGCAGCTTAGATTTTAACTACGAGCAGTACTTC,CASSLDFNYEQYF
TRBV4-1,TRBD2,TRBJ2-3,.,18,TGCGCCAGCAGCCAAGAAAAGACGGGAGGCCCGAACACAGATACGCAGTATTTT,CASSQEKTGGPNTDTQYF
TRBV29-1,.,TRBJ1-1,.,12,TGCAGCGTTGTAGTAATGAACACTGAAGCTTTCTTT,CSVVVMNTEAFF
TRBV9,.,TRBJ1-2,.,14,TGTGCCAGCAGCCCCCAAGTTGGTTATGATGGCTACACCTTC,CASSPQVGYDGYTF
TRBV10-3,.,TRBJ1-2,few,14,TGTGCCATCAGTGGGTCTACTCCCACCTATGGCTACACCTTC,CAISGSTPTYGYTF
TRBV7-3,.,TRBJ2-3,.,15,TGTGCCAGCAGCTTAAAGGCCGGAGTCACAGATACGCAGTATTTT,CASSLKAGVTDTQYF